This TCR beta chain was recovered during a study of PD-L1 blockade in urothelial cancer. The overall study: Analysis of the blood was performed 3 weeks (second dose) and 6 weeks after treatment start.

TCRdb's table, derived via immunoSEQ multiplex PCR, lists solely in-frame clones and lacks some. This sample carries 55,000 to 80,000 clones, around 86% of them seen once, and the ten largest clones take approximately 15%. J gave up 1 base and V 4 bases, and 5 bases lay outside the gene matches. Germline V CDR1 and CDR2: LGHNA, YSLEER. The CDR3 runs to 17 residues. This sample's time point: pretreatment peripheral blood. The sample consisted of PBMCs, taken around atezolizumab (anti-PD-L1) treatment. The chain uses TRBV4-3 and TRBJ2-1, with TRBD2 matching over 12 bases. This sequence originates from a man aged 55 to 70 with urothelial cancer. The CDR3 loop reads CASSPRLAGESYNEQFF. The CDR3 nucleotides read TGCGCCAGCAGCCCGAGACTAGCGGGGGAGTCCTACAATGAGCAGTTCTTC.